This is a list of T cell receptor beta chains from one sample in a study of blood T cells in healthy people across ages. TCRdb reprocessed the 5' RACE reads with MiXCR, giving one entry per CDR3 protein. The sample has 550,000 to 600,000 distinct CDR3 sequences, roughly 48% seen once. Input material: blood. All receptors derive from an older man in good health. Both conserved end residues are part of each CDR3. Each record gives: V gene, J gene, clone size, D gene, CDR3 DNA, CDR3 protein. A D gene is named only where the DNA matches it firmly. A row's size may be missing; if present it is once, few, many or a size class.

TRBV20-1	TRBJ2-7	NA	NA	TGCAGTGCCGGACAGCCGGTCGGCGAGCAGTACTTC	CSAGQPVGEQYF
TRBV4-3	TRBJ2-1	few	TRBD1	TGCGCCAGCAGCCAAGAAGGGGGACAGGGCTGGAATGAGCAGTTCTTC	CASSQEGGQGWNEQFF
TRBV15	TRBJ2-7	NA	NA	TGTGCCACCAGCAGAGAAACCCGGGATCCTCTCTACGAGCAGTACTTC	CATSRETRDPLYEQYF
TRBV20-1	TRBJ1-5	NA	NA	TGCAGTGCTAGAGGTCCTGGGGGGTCCTTTTTCCAGCCCCAGCATTTT	CSARGPGGSFFQPQHF
TRBV20-1	TRBJ2-4	NA	TRBD1	TGCAGTGCTAGAGGACCGGGACAGAAAAACATTCAGTACTTC	CSARGPGQKNIQYF
TRBV2	TRBJ2-3	NA	TRBD2	TGTGCCAGCAGTCAACAAGCGGGGGTAGGCACAGATACGCAGTATTTT	CASSQQAGVGTDTQYF
TRBV7-9	TRBJ2-1	few	NA	TGTGCCAGCAAGGTTGGGGGAGAGGGCAATGAGCAGTTCTTC	CASKVGGEGNEQFF
TRBV7-2	TRBJ2-2	NA	TRBD1	TGTGCCAGCAGCGCCCGGGACAGGGGTAACGGGGAGCTGTTTTTT	CASSARDRGNGELFF
TRBV24-1	TRBJ2-5	few	NA	TGTGCCACCAGTGATTTTGGTCGGGGGAGCGCGGAGACCCAGTACTTC	CATSDFGRGSAETQYF
TRBV6-5	TRBJ2-2	NA	TRBD2	TGTGCCAGCAAGGGGAGCGGGGCGCACGGGGAGCTGTTTTTT	CASKGSGAHGELFF
TRBV27	TRBJ2-1	NA	TRBD1	TGTGCCAGCAGACCAGGGGACAGGCGGTTTAATGAGCAGTTCTTC	CASRPGDRRFNEQFF
TRBV7-2	TRBJ2-3	NA	NA	TGTGCCAGCAGCTTAGACGGGGGCCGCGCAGATACGCAGTATTTT	CASSLDGGRADTQYF
TRBV7-2	TRBJ1-6	NA	NA	TGTGCCAGCAGCTTAGAGCGCTCACGGTCACCCCTCCACTTT	CASSLERSRSPLHF
TRBV7-2	TRBJ1-4	NA	TRBD1	TGTGCCAGCAGCAAACAGGGGGCGCGTGAAAAACTGTTTTTT	CASSKQGAREKLFF
TRBV6-5	TRBJ1-6	NA	NA	TGTGCCACCATGGGACCGCCATATAATTCACCCCTCCACTTT	CATMGPPYNSPLHF
TRBV7-2	TRBJ2-7	few	TRBD2	TGTGCCAGCAAACCCGTACTAGCGGGGGGTCCCTACGAGCAGTACTTC	CASKPVLAGGPYEQYF
TRBV7-9	TRBJ2-5	few	TRBD2	TGTGCCAGCAGCCGACGAAGCGGGAGTCAGGAGACCCAGTACTTC	CASSRRSGSQETQYF
TRBV7-2	TRBJ1-1	NA	TRBD1	TGTGCCAGCAGCCACGACAGGGGAGGGTGCGAAGCTTTCTTT	CASSHDRGGCEAFF
TRBV3-1	TRBJ2-1	NA	NA	TGTGCCAGCAGCCAAGGTGCCCCACTTGCGCAGTTCTTC	CASSQGAPLAQFF
TRBV5-1	TRBJ2-5	NA	NA	TGCGCCAGCAGCTTGGCTGTAGGGGGAGAGACCCAGTACTTC	CASSLAVGGETQYF
TRBV9	TRBJ2-1	NA	NA	TGTGCCAGCAGCCCGGGCCACGAACGAGAGCAGTTCTTC	CASSPGHEREQFF
TRBV7-2	TRBJ2-5	few	TRBD2	TGTGCCAGCAGCGTGGGACTAGCCCCTCAGGCCCAGTACTTC	CASSVGLAPQAQYF
TRBV7-9	TRBJ2-5	many	NA	TGTGCCAGCAGCCCGCATGAGGAAGAGACCCAGTACTTC	CASSPHEEETQYF
TRBV5-5	TRBJ2-5	NA	TRBD1	TGTGCCAGCAGCTTGGGTCAGGGGGCTACGGTGGAGACCCAGTACTTC	CASSLGQGATVETQYF
TRBV7-2	TRBJ2-5	few	NA	TGTGCCAGCAGCTTAAACCGGCCCCTGGGGAAAGAGACCCAGTACTTC	CASSLNRPLGKETQYF
TRBV24-1	TRBJ2-5	NA	NA	TGTGCCACCAGTGATTCATCAGGTACCGGAGAGACCCAGTACTTC	CATSDSSGTGETQYF
TRBV7-9	TRBJ2-5	NA	TRBD2	TGTGCCATCCAGCGGGGGAGCCAAGAGACCCAGTACTTC	CAIQRGSQETQYF
TRBV11-2	TRBJ1-5	NA	NA	TGTGCCAGCAGCTTAGATTTGGGGCGACCATACCTGTATAGCAATCAGCCCCAGCATTTT	CASSLDLGRPYLYSNQPQHF
TRBV20-1	TRBJ2-4	few	NA	TGCAGTGCTAGAGAGGTGGGAAAAATGGGCAAAAACATTCAGTACTTC	CSAREVGKMGKNIQYF
TRBV7-2	TRBJ2-1	NA	NA	TGTGCCAGCAGCCTCATCCCCGGGACGGGATACAATGAGCAGTTCTTC	CASSLIPGTGYNEQFF
TRBV7-9	TRBJ1-1	once	TRBD1	TGTGCCAGCAGCGTAGAACAGGGGGCTGAAGCTTTCTTT	CASSVEQGAEAFF
TRBV20-1	TRBJ2-7	few	NA	TGCAGTGCTCCTCAACCAGGGGCCCTCTCCTACGAGCAGTACTTC	CSAPQPGALSYEQYF
TRBV25-1	TRBJ1-4	NA	NA	TGTGCCAGCAGCGAAGGGGGAGGAGGCGAAAAACTGTTTTTT	CASSEGGGGEKLFF
TRBV2	TRBJ1-3	NA	TRBD1	TGTGCCAGCAGTCGTCAGACAGGGTCCGGAAACACCATATATTTT	CASSRQTGSGNTIYF
TRBV4-3	TRBJ2-3	NA	NA	TGCGCCAGCAGCCAAGGGCAAGGGGGCGGGAGAACAGATACGCAGTATTTT	CASSQGQGGGRTDTQYF
TRBV6-5	TRBJ1-6	many	NA	TGTGCCAGCAGTTACTCGAGTCAGAATAATTCACCCCTCCACTTT	CASSYSSQNNSPLHF
TRBV7-2	TRBJ2-7	once	TRBD1	TGTGCCAGCAGTCTAGACAGGGTAACCTACGAGCAGTACTTC	CASSLDRVTYEQYF
TRBV28	TRBJ2-1	few	NA	TGTGCCAGCAGTTCCCCCGCACCCTACAATGAGCAGTTCTTC	CASSSPAPYNEQFF